This entry is about one T cell receptor beta chain. Its antigen remains unidentified. The sample comes from a study of cytomegalovirus exposure and HLA in healthy donors. Findings of the study overall: Cytomegalovirus status was reportedly diagnosed by the classifier with high specificity and sensitivity.

This CDR3 spans 17 amino acids. After removal of 3 bases from V and 3 bases from J, the junction contained 9 bases not matched to a gene. Germline V gene lookup returns CDR1 MNHEY and CDR2 SMNVEV (reference sequence). Researchers ran the PCR with 60 Vbeta and 13 Jbeta primers. Clones were read by immunoSEQ multiplex PCR, and TCRdb kept only the in-frame ones, dropping some. The table shows approximately 68,000 clones, with approximately 77% occurring only once. The TCR was taken from a woman in her thirties in good health and CMV-seropositive. The V call is TRBV27, the J call TRBJ2-1, with 9 bases lining up with TRBD2. Input material: PBMCs. The CDR3 DNA reads TGTGCCAGCAGTTTCCCCCCCCTAGCGGGGCACTACAATGAGCAGTTCTTC. As protein: CASSFPPLAGHYNEQFF.